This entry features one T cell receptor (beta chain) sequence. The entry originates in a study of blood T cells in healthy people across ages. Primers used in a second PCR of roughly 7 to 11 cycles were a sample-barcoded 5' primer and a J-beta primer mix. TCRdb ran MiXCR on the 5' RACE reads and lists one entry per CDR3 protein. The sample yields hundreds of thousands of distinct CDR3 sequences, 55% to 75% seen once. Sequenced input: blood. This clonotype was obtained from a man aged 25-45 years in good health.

The CDR3 here is CASSPGLSVQETQYF. CDR3 in DNA: TGTGCCAGCAGCCCGGGACTTAGTGTCCAAGAGACCCAGTACTTC. The V gene is TRBV7-2, the J gene TRBJ2-5; D is perhaps TRBD2 (6 bases). The CDR3 sequence is 15 residues long. CDR1 and CDR2 (germline): SGHTA, FQGNSA. The V end lost 5 bases, the J end lost 1 base, and 14 bases lay between the germline ends.